This T cell receptor (beta chain) was captured by sequencing in a study of cytomegalovirus exposure and HLA in healthy donors. The CDR3 has 15 amino acids. The germline V gene encodes CDR1 SGHNT and CDR2 YYREEE (reference sequence). V lost 1 base to trimming and J lost 7 bases, with 17 bases between them. PCR employed 60 Vbeta and 13 Jbeta primers. The repertoire was sequenced with immunoSEQ multiplex PCR; TCRdb's copy has only in-frame clones and lacks some. Here the sample spans about 130,000 clones, over 9.5% being singletons. The table lists this clone with a few counts. The chain recombines TRBV5-4 with TRBJ1-1; tentatively, D is TRBD1 (6 bases). The sequenced sample was PBMCs. The origin of this receptor is a woman aged 18-29 years in good health and CMV-seropositive. The CDR3: CASSLSAGERNEAFF. The CDR3, as DNA: TGTGCCAGCAGCTTGTCGGCAGGGGAACGGAATGAAGCTTTCTTT.